The 7 T cell receptor beta chains below come from one sample, sequenced in a study of blood T cells in healthy people across ages. Sample-barcoded 5' priming and a J-beta primer mix drove a second PCR of roughly 6 to 12 cycles. MiXCR was run by TCRdb on the 5' RACE reads, yielding one entry per CDR3 protein. The table has about 1 million distinct CDR3 sequences, 40% to 55% seen once; the top ten hold about 19%. Sequencing input: blood. The source is an older woman in good health.

The rearrangement links TRBV11-2 to TRBJ2-5, with D possibly TRBD2 on 5 matching bases. The V gene lost 5 bases and the J gene lost 3 bases, with 13 bases spanning the gap. The CDR3 is 14 amino acids. Germline CDR1 SGHAT, CDR2 FQNNGV. CDR3 nucleotides: TGTGCCAGCAGCCTACTAGGAGACAAAGAGACCCAGTACTTC. Translated: CASSLLGDKETQYF.

The rearrangement uses TRBV6-6 and TRBJ2-5, with D possibly being TRBD1 or TRBD2 (6 bases each). This CDR3 contains 14 residues. Germline loops: CDR1 MNHNY, CDR2 SVGAGI (reference sequence). V dropped 2 bases and J dropped 4 bases, with 11 bases sitting between them. In DNA, the CDR3 is TGTGCCAGCAGTTACGAGACGGGGGCAGAGACCCAGTACTTC. The encoded protein is CASSYETGAETQYF.

The V call is TRBV6-4, the J call TRBJ1-5, with D possibly being TRBD1 (5 bases). The CDR3 consists of 16 residues. Trimming removed 5 bases from V and 4 bases from J, with 18 bases in between. Germline CDR1 MRHNA, CDR2 SNTAGT. CDR3 sequence: CASSLRGAGKNQPQHF. CDR3 nucleotide sequence: TGTGCCAGCAGTCTTAGGGGCGCGGGGAAGAATCAGCCCCAGCATTTT.

The chain employs TRBV20-1 and TRBJ2-5; D not certain. The CDR3 extends over 14 amino acids. Germline V CDR1 and CDR2: DFQATT, SNEGSKA (reference sequence). The ends were cut back, 3 bases at V and 0 bases at J, with 11 bases in the middle. The DNA for the CDR3 is TGCAGTGCTAGCCCACAAGCCTACCAAGAGACCCAGTACTTC. It encodes CSASPQAYQETQYF.

The CDR3 region has the DNA TGTGCCACCAGCAGAGATAGCATGACGCAGTATTTT. Translating gives CATSRDSMTQYF. V and J are TRBV15 and TRBJ2-3, with unresolved D. CDR1 is LNHNV and CDR2 is YYDKDF in the germline V gene (reference sequence). V dropped 0 bases and J dropped 9 bases, with 7 bases sitting between them. There are 12 residues in the CDR3.

The chain recombines TRBV12-3 or TRBV12-4 with TRBJ1-5, with D unresolved. Trimming cost V 6 bases and J 4 bases, with 16 bases left between them. The CDR3 has 15 amino acids. CDR3 sequence (DNA): TGTGCCAGCAGCGACTCGGGCAGCCTAAATCAGCCCCAGCATTTT. It yields the protein CASSDSGSLNQPQHF.

V usage is TRBV5-4 and J usage is TRBJ2-5, with 9 bases fitting TRBD1. CDR1 SGHNT and CDR2 YYREEE come from the germline V gene (reference sequence). Germline trimming cut 4 bases from V and 4 bases from J; bases unmatched to any gene: 8. The CDR3 has 15 amino acids. CDR3 coding DNA: TGTGCCAGCAGCCCCGGGACAGGGAGGAGAGAGACCCAGTACTTC. It is translated as CASSPGTGRRETQYF.